The 24 T cell receptor beta chains below come from one sample, sequenced in a study of T cell responses to AZD1222 COVID-19 vaccine. Produced via immunoSEQ multiplex PCR; TCRdb's table is partial and in-frame only. The data show about 130,000 clones, with approximately 80% seen just once and 4.1% held by the top ten. Sample: peripheral blood, taken on day 0 of AZD1222 vaccination. The source of these receptors is an adult in good health.

The chain is built from TRBV27 and TRBJ1-1; D remains unclear. The V gene's germline CDR1 is MNHEY and CDR2 SMNVEV (reference sequence). V shed 4 bases and J shed 3 bases, with 9 bases lying between them. The CDR3 has 13 residues. Here the CDR3 reads CASSSSTHTEAFF. DNA of the CDR3: TGTGCCAGCAGTTCGAGTACCCACACTGAAGCTTTCTTT.

The V gene is TRBV28, the J gene TRBJ2-5; D is perhaps TRBD1 (7 bases). The germline V and J ends were trimmed by 6 bases and 7 bases, with 12 bases remaining between them. The CDR3 is 12 residues long. Germline CDR1 MDHEN, CDR2 SYDVKM. For the CDR3, the DNA is TGTGCCAGCAGCCCAGGGGGAGGGACCCAGTACTTC. It translates to CASSPGGGTQYF.

The rearrangement joins TRBV11-2 to TRBJ1-1, with D hard to call. The germline V gene encodes CDR1 SGHAT and CDR2 FQNNGV. The CDR3 covers 12 residues. Trimming shortened V by 3 bases and J by 2 bases, and 4 bases separated the two germline ends. In DNA form, the CDR3 reads TGTGCCAGCAGCTTTTTAAACACTGAAGCTTTCTTT. As protein: CASSFLNTEAFF.

The rearrangement uses TRBV18 and TRBJ1-2; TRBD1 is a possible D gene (6 bases). In germline, CDR1 is KGHSH, CDR2 LQKENI. V was cut by 6 bases and J by 3 bases, with 14 bases left in between. This CDR3 has 14 amino acids. The DNA for the CDR3 is TGTGCCAGCTCTCTTTTACACAGGGACTATGGCTACACCTTC. The encoded protein is CASSLLHRDYGYTF. Full variable domain (rest looked up from reference TRBV18 and TRBJ1-2): NAGVMQNPRHLVRRRGQEARLRCSPMKGHSHVYWYRQLPEEGLKFMVYLQKENIIDESGMPKERFSAEFPKEGPSILRIQQVVRGDSAAYFCASSLLHRDYGYTFGSGTRLTVV.

The chain recombines TRBV6-5 with TRBJ2-7, with 11 positions matching TRBD1. CDR1 MNHEY and CDR2 SVGAGI come from the germline V gene. J gave up 0 bases and V 7 bases, and 5 bases lay outside the gene matches. The CDR3 loop spans 15 amino acids. CDR3 protein: CASTRDRGSSYEQYF. CDR3 in DNA: TGTGCCAGCACTAGGGACAGGGGGAGCTCCTACGAGCAGTACTTC.

This chain joins TRBV2 and TRBJ2-5; D assignment may be TRBD1 or TRBD2 (5 bases each). The CDR3 is made up of 14 amino acids. V was cut by 5 bases and J by 2 bases, with 12 bases left in between. Per the germline V gene, CDR1 is SNHLY and CDR2 is FYNNEI. The CDR3, as DNA: TGTGCCAGCAGTCGGGACGGAATACAAGAGACCCAGTACTTC. Translating it yields CASSRDGIQETQYF.

The chain links TRBV7-9 to TRBJ1-1, with unresolved D. The length of the CDR3 is 13 residues. Trimming removed 1 base from V and 5 bases from J, with 8 bases in between. In germline, CDR1 is SEHNR, CDR2 FQNEAQ (reference sequence). The CDR3 here is CASSLGGGTEAFF. The CDR3 DNA is TGTGCCAGCAGCTTAGGGGGTGGGACTGAAGCTTTCTTT.

The genes are TRBV5-1 and TRBJ2-7; possible D gene TRBD2, 5 bases. Trimming pared 0 bases from V and 4 bases from J, leaving 11 bases between. The CDR3 has 14 amino acids. Germline CDR1 reads SGHRS; CDR2 reads YFSETQ. DNA of the CDR3: TGCGCCAGCAGCTTGGTGAAAGCGGCTTACGAGCAGTACTTC. Its translation is CASSLVKAAYEQYF.

The chain recombines TRBV29-1 with TRBJ1-1, with TRBD1 matching over 10 bases. The germline gives CDR1 SQVTM, CDR2 ANQGSEA. This CDR3 has 17 residues. Trimming removed 5 bases from V and 0 bases from J; junction bases left unmatched: 12. CDR3: CSVKTTWDRGLNTEAFF. The CDR3 coding sequence is TGCAGCGTTAAAACTACTTGGGACAGGGGTTTGAACACTGAAGCTTTCTTT.

This rearrangement joins TRBV24-1 to TRBJ2-1; TRBD2 matches at 13 bases. The CDR3 covers 16 residues. Germline loops: CDR1 KGHDR, CDR2 SFDVKD. The J segment lost 10 bases and the V segment lost 5 bases, leaving 10 bases of the junction unmatched. For the CDR3, the DNA is TGTGCCACCAGTGCCCGGACTAGCGGGGGAGCCAGGGAGCAGTTCTTC. Translation gives CATSARTSGGAREQFF.

This clone occurred once. Other DNA sequences within the sample encode an identical CDR3. The rearrangement links TRBV28 to TRBJ1-4; D is perhaps TRBD1 (5 bases). CDR1 and CDR2 from the germline V gene are MDHEN and SYDVKM. V was clipped by 2 bases and J by 3 bases, with 7 bases between them. This CDR3 is 14 amino acids long. For the CDR3, the DNA is TGTGCCAGCAGTTTAGGGGGAGCTAATGAAAAACTGTTTTTT. This encodes CASSLGGANEKLFF.

V is TRBV5-5 and J is TRBJ1-5; D unresolved. Between the trimmed V and J ends, which lost 0 bases and 0 bases, there was a span of 10 bases. Germline-derived CDR1 and CDR2 are SGHKS and YYEKEE (reference sequence). The CDR3 has 16 amino acids. In DNA, the CDR3 is TGTGCCAGCAGCTTGGAACCGGATTATAGCAATCAGCCCCAGCATTTT. Its translation is CASSLEPDYSNQPQHF.

The CDR3 coding sequence is TGTGCCAGCAGCAAAGGACCCTCGAACACTGAAGCTTTCTTT. Translating it yields CASSKGPSNTEAFF. The chain links TRBV7-9 to TRBJ1-1, with unresolved D. The V end was cut by 5 bases, the J end by 1 base, with 11 bases between. CDR3 length equals 14 residues. The V gene's germline CDR1 is SEHNR and CDR2 FQNEAQ (reference sequence).

V is TRBV19 and J is TRBJ2-5; 10 nucleotides line up with TRBD1. Germline values: CDR1 LNHDA, CDR2 SQIVND (reference sequence). The CDR3 is 16 amino acids. The J segment lost 5 bases and the V segment lost 5 bases, leaving 11 bases of the junction unmatched. Here the CDR3 DNA reads TGTGCCAGTAGTGTACCGACAGGGGGCGGAGGGGAGACCCAGTACTTC. Its translation: CASSVPTGGGGETQYF. Full variable domain (remainder filled in from reference TRBV19 and TRBJ2-5): DGGITQSPKYLFRKEGQNVTLSCEQNLNHDAMYWYRQDPGQGLRLIYYSQIVNDFQKGDIAEGYSVSREKKESFPLTVTSAQKNPTAFYLCASSVPTGGGGETQYFGPGTRLLVL.

V is TRBV5-1 and J is TRBJ2-3; D perhaps matches TRBD1 (5 bases). The CDR3 runs to 14 residues. Germline CDR1 SGHRS, CDR2 YFSETQ. Between the trimmed V and J ends, which lost 3 bases and 4 bases, there was a span of 12 bases. The CDR3 sequence is CASSYTSGSDTQYF. The CDR3 DNA is TGCGCCAGCAGCTACACATCAGGGTCAGATACGCAGTATTTT.

The V call is TRBV2, the J call TRBJ1-2; D unclear. Germline lookup yields CDR1 SNHLY and CDR2 FYNNEI. The CDR3 spans 11 residues. Trimming cost V 3 bases and J 7 bases, with 6 bases left between them. CDR3 in DNA: TGTGCCAGCAGTGAGACACTTGGCTACACCTTC. This codes for CASSETLGYTF.

This chain joins TRBV5-4 and TRBJ1-6; TRBD1 might be the D (5 bases). Trimming took 4 bases from V and 1 from J, leaving 12 bases between them. Germline-derived CDR1 and CDR2 are SGHNT and YYREEE (reference sequence). The CDR3 contains 16 residues. This CDR3 reads CASSKETASYNSPLHF. CDR3 nucleotide sequence: TGTGCCAGCAGCAAGGAGACAGCTTCCTATAATTCACCCCTCCACTTT.

J is TRBJ1-2 and V is TRBV6-5; no definite D call. V lost 7 bases to trimming and J lost 4 bases, with 16 bases between them. The CDR3 covers 14 residues. The germline CDR1 and CDR2 sequences are MNHEY and SVGAGI. CDR3 residues: CASTPGFGGYGYTF. CDR3 nucleotides: TGTGCCAGCACCCCGGGTTTCGGAGGCTATGGCTACACCTTC.

As concerns this clone: The sample holds other DNA sequences that translate to the same CDR3. The chain has TRBV3-1 (or the pseudogene TRBV3-2) and TRBJ1-5; D not resolved. Deletions cut 1 base from V and 4 bases from J, with 5 bases between. Germline lookup yields CDR1 LGHDT and CDR2 YNNKEL (reference sequence). This CDR3 comprises 13 residues. CDR3 sequence: CASSQGGNQPQHF. CDR3 DNA: TGTGCCAGCAGCCAAGGGGGTAATCAGCCCCAGCATTTT.

V is TRBV24-1 and J is TRBJ2-6, with TRBD1 as a possible D gene (6 bases). The CDR3 totals 22 residues. Germline V gene data show CDR1 as KGHDR and CDR2 as SFDVKD. The V gene lost 9 bases and the J gene lost 2 bases, with 34 bases spanning the gap. The CDR3 DNA follows: TGTGCCACCGTTGTTAGGGGGAAGTGGGACCTCTATCCCCCTCCTGGGGCCAACGTCCTGACTTTC. Translation: CATVVRGKWDLYPPPGANVLTF.

The chain has TRBV5-1 and TRBJ2-3, with D possibly matching TRBD2 (7 bases). The CDR3 loop spans 14 amino acids. V gave up 2 bases and J gave up 6 bases, with 13 bases separating them. CDR1 SGHRS and CDR2 YFSETQ come from the germline V gene. DNA for the CDR3: TGCGCCAGCAGCTTTGGGGGGGCAGCGGATACGCAGTATTTT. Protein product: CASSFGGAADTQYF. Complete variable domain (other parts from reference TRBV5-1 and TRBJ2-3): KAGVTQTPRYLIKTRGQQVTLSCSPISGHRSVSWYQQTPGQGLQFLFEYFSETQRNKGNFPGRFSGRQFSNSRSEMNVSTLELGDSALYLCASSFGGAADTQYFGPGTRLTVL.

The rearrangement uses TRBV2 and TRBJ1-1; D gene uncertain. Germline values: CDR1 SNHLY, CDR2 FYNNEI. The CDR3 loop spans 14 amino acids. V was trimmed by 7 bases and J by 7 bases, leaving 19 bases between them. The CDR3 DNA reads as TGTGCCAGCAAGGGCCCTTCCTCTGGAATTGAAGCTTTCTTT. Residues: CASKGPSSGIEAFF.

This clone was counted only a few times. The J gene is TRBJ1-6, the V gene TRBV27; D unresolved. CDR3 length: 16 residues. From germline, CDR1 is MNHEY and CDR2 SMNVEV (reference sequence). The V end lost 1 base, the J end lost 8 bases, and 15 bases lay between the germline ends. CDR3 region: CASSLFKPDFYSPLHF. CDR3 in DNA: TGTGCCAGCAGTTTATTTAAACCGGATTTTTATTCACCCCTCCACTTT.

This sequence joins TRBV6-2 or TRBV6-3 and TRBJ2-2; TRBD1 matches at 8 bases. CDR1 is MNHEY and CDR2 is SVGEGT in the germline V gene. V gave up 0 bases and J gave up 3 bases; unmatched junction bases: 12. This CDR3 spans 19 amino acids. In DNA form, the CDR3 reads TGTGCCAGCAGTTACTCTCGTTCCCCGGGACAGGTTTACACCGGGGAGCTGTTTTTT. It is translated as CASSYSRSPGQVYTGELFF.